Following are 5 T cell receptor beta chains from one sample sequenced in a study of blood T cell repertoires in COVID-19. Here immunoSEQ multiplex PCR was the method, and the copy in TCRdb shows in-frame clones only, minus some. The data show approximately 150,000 clones, with about 89% seen just once and roughly 18% held by the top ten. The specimen sequenced was peripheral blood. The receptors come from a man in his fifties or sixties with active or convalescent COVID-19.

The rearrangement joins TRBV5-1 to TRBJ1-5; D not certain. This CDR3 region has 14 residues. CDR1 and CDR2 from the germline V gene are SGHRS and YFSETQ. Trimming stripped 0 bases from V and 4 bases from J, with 8 bases between. In nucleotides, the CDR3 is TGCGCCAGCAGCTTGGGAGGCGGGAATCAGCCCCAGCATTTT. Encoded protein: CASSLGGGNQPQHF.

The rearrangement joins TRBV3-1 (or the pseudogene TRBV3-2) to TRBJ1-1; D remains ambiguous. Germline V gene lookup returns CDR1 LGHDT and CDR2 YNNKEL (reference sequence). This CDR3 has 14 residues. Trimming shortened V by 3 bases and J by 3 bases, and 11 bases separated the two germline ends. CDR3 protein: CASSHRSRDTEAFF. CDR3 bases: TGTGCCAGCAGCCACCGGTCGAGAGACACTGAAGCTTTCTTT.

The chain carries TRBV7-2 and TRBJ2-7; tentatively, D is TRBD1 (6 bases). The CDR3 loop spans 15 amino acids. V was clipped by 0 bases and J by 1 base, with 10 bases between them. CDR1 SGHTA and CDR2 FQGNSA come from the germline V gene. In DNA form, the CDR3 reads TGTGCCAGCAGCTTAGCGGACAGCCGATCCTACGAGCAGTACTTC. It encodes CASSLADSRSYEQYF. The complete variable domain, with remaining parts taken from reference TRBV7-2 and TRBJ2-7, reads GAGVSQSPSNKVTEKGKDVELRCDPISGHTALYWYRQSLGQGLEFLIYFQGNSAPDKSGLPSDRFSAERTGGSVSTLTIQRTQQEDSAVYLCASSLADSRSYEQYFGPGTRLTVT.

The rearrangement uses TRBV3-1 (or the pseudogene TRBV3-2) and TRBJ1-2; D may be TRBD1 (6 bases). Germline-derived CDR1 and CDR2 are LGHDT and YNNKEL (reference sequence). The CDR3 consists of 12 residues. The CDR3 is CPQQAGAYGYTF. CDR3 bases: TGTCCACAGCAGGCGGGGGCCTATGGCTACACCTTC.

The chain recombines TRBV6-5 with TRBJ1-5; 7 positions agree with TRBD1. Germline V gene sequence: CDR1 MNHEY, CDR2 SVGAGI. After removal of 8 bases from V and 2 bases from J, the junction contained 0 bases not matched to a gene. The CDR3 runs 12 residues. CDR3 sequence reads: CASDRGNQPQHF. In DNA, the CDR3 is TGTGCCAGCGACAGGGGCAATCAGCCCCAGCATTTT.